The clone carrying this T cell receptor beta chain was picked up a small number of times. No antigen is known for it. Expressed TCRB transcripts were sequenced because the isolated RNA had all been reverse transcribed beforehand. Produced via immunoSEQ multiplex PCR; TCRdb's table is partial and in-frame only. The sample lists 350,000 to 400,000 clones, around an eighth seen once, with 0.0085% to 0.012% in the top ten. Trimming removed 0 bases from V and 3 bases from J; junction bases left unmatched: 4. Germline V gives CDR1 LGHNA, CDR2 YSLEER. The CDR3 runs to 15 residues. The data were taken from a study of beta chain features in type 1 diabetes. Findings and caveats of the study: Within each of all four CD4+ subsets, Type 1 diabetes patients had TCRB CDR3s that were moderately but significantly shorter.

The rearrangement links TRBV4-3 to TRBJ2-7, with 8 positions matching TRBD2. The sequence came from a woman aged 18-29 years with type 1 diabetes. The sequencing sample was made of naive CD4+ T cells from blood. CDR3 residues: CASSQDSGINYEQYF. The DNA of the CDR3 is TGCGCCAGCAGCCAAGATAGCGGGATAAACTACGAGCAGTACTTC.